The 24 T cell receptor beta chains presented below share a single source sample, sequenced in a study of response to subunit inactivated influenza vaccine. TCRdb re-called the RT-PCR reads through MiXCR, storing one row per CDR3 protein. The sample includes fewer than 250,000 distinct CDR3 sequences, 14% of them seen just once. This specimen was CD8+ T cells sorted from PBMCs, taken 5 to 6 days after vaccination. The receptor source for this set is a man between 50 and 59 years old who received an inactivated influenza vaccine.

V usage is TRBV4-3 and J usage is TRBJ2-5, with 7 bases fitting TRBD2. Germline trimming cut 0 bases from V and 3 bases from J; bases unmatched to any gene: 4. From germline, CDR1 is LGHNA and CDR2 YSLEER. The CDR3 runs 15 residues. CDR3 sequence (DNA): TGCGCCAGCAGCCAAGATAGGCTAGCGGAAGAGACCCAGTACTTC. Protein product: CASSQDRLAEETQYF.

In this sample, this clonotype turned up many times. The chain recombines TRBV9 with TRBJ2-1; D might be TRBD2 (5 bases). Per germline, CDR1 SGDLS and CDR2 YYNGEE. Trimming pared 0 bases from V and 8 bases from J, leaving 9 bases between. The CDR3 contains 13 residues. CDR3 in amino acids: CASSVGGSDEQFF. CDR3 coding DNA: TGTGCCAGCAGCGTAGGTGGGAGCGATGAGCAGTTCTTC.

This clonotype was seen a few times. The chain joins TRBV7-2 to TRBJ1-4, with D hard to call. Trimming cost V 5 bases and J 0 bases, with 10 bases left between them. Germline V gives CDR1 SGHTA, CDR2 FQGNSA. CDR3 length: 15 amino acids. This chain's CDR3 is CASSQDESTNEKLFF. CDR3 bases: TGTGCCAGCAGCCAGGACGAGTCAACTAATGAAAAACTGTTTTTT.

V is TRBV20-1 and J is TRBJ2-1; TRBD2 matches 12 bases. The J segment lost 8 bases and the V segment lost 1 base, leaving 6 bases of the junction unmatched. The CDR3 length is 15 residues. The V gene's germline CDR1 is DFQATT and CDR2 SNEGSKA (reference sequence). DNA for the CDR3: TGCAGTGCTAGAGTGACTAGCGGGAGTTTCCATGAGCAGTTCTTC. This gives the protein CSARVTSGSFHEQFF.

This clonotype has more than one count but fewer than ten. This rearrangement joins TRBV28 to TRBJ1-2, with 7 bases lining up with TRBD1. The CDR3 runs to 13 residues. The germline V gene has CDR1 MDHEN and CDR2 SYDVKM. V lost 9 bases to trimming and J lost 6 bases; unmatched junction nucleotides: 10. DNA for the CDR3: TGTGCCAGTAGAGACACAGGGGAACATGGCTACACCTTC. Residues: CASRDTGEHGYTF.

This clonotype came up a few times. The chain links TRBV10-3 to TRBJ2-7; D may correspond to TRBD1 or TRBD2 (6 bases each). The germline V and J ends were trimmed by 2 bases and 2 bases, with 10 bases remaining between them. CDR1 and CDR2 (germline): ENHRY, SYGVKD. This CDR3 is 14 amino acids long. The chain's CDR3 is CAISEGGGTYEQYF. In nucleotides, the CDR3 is TGTGCCATCAGTGAGGGAGGGGGAACCTACGAGCAGTACTTC.

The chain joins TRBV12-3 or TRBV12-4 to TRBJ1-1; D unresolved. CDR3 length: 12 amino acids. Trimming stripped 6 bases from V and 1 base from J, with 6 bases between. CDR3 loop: CASSSTNTEAFF. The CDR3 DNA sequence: TGTGCCAGCAGCAGCACGAACACTGAAGCTTTCTTT.

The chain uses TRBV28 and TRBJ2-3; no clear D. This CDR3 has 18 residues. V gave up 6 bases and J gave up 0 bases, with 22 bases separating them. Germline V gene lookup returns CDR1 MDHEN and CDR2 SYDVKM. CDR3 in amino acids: CASSGTTAGYPSTDTQYF. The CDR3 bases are TGTGCCAGCAGCGGAACAACGGCCGGGTACCCTAGCACAGATACGCAGTATTTT.

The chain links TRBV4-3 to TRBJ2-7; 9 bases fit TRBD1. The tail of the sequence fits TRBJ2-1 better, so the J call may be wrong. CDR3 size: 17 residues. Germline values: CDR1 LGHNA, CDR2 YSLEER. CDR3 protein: CASSQEALTGGNYEQFF. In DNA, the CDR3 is TGCGCCAGCAGCCAAGAAGCCCTGACAGGGGGGAACTACGAGCAGTTCTTC.

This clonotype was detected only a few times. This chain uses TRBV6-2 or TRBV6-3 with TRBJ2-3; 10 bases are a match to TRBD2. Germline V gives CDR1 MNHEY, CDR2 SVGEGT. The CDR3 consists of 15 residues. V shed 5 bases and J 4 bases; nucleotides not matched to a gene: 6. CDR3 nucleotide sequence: TGTGCCAGCAGTAACGGACTAGCGGTGGCAGATACGCAGTATTTT. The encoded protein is CASSNGLAVADTQYF.

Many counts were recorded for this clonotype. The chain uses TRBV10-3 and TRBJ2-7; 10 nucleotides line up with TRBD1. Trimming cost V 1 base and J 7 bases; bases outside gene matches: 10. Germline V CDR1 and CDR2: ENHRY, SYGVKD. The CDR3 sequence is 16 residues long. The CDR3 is CAISELGDRGPVEQYF. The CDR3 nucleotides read TGTGCCATCAGTGAGTTGGGGGACAGGGGCCCTGTTGAGCAGTACTTC.

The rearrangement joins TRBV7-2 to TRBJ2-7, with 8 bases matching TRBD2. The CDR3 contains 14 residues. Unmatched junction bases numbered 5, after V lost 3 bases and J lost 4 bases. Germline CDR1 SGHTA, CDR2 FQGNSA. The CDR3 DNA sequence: TGTGCCAGCAGCTTTAGCGGGGCCGGGTACGAGCAGTACTTC. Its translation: CASSFSGAGYEQYF. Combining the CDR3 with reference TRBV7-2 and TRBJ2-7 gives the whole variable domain GAGVSQSPSNKVTEKGKDVELRCDPISGHTALYWYRQSLGQGLEFLIYFQGNSAPDKSGLPSDRFSAERTGGSVSTLTIQRTQQEDSAVYLCASSFSGAGYEQYFGPGTRLTVT.

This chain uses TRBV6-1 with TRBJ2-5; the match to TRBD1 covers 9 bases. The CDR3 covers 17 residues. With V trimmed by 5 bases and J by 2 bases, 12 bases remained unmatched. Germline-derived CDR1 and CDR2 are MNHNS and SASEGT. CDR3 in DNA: TGTGCCAGCAGTCAAATACCGGGACAGGGAAGGCAAGAGACCCAGTACTTC. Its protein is CASSQIPGQGRQETQYF.

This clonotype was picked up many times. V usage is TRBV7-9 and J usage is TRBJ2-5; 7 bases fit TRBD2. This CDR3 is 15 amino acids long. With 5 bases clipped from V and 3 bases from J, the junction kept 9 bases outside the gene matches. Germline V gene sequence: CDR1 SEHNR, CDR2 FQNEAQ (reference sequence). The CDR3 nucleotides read TGTGCCAGCAGCCCTCCCCGCGGGGGAGAAGAGACCCAGTACTTC. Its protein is CASSPPRGGEETQYF.

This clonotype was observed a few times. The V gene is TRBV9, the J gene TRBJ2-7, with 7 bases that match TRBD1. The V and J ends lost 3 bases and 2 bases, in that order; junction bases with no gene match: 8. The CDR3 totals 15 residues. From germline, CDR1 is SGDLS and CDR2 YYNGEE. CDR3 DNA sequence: TGTGCCAGCAGCGAGGGGGCCGCGAATCCCTACGAGCAGTACTTC. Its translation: CASSEGAANPYEQYF.

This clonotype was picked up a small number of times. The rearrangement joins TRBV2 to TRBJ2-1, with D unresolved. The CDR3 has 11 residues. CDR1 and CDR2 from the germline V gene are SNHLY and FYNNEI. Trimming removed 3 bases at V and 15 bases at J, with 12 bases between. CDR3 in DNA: TGTGCCAGCAGTGATAGTGCCTTCGGGTTCTTC. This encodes CASSDSAFGFF.

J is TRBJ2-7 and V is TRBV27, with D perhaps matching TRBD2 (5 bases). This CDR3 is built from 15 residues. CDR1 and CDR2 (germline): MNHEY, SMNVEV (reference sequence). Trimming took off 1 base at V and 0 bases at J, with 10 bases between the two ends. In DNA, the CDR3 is TGTGCCAGCAGTTTATGGGCGGGTAGCTCCTACGAGCAGTACTTC. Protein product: CASSLWAGSSYEQYF.

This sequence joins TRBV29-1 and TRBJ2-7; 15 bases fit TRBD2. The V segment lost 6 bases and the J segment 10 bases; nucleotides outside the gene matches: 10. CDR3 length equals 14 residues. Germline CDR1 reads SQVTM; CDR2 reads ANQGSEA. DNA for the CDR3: TGCAGCGTCCGAGGACTAGCGGGAGGGCTAATTCAGTACTTC. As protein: CSVRGLAGGLIQYF.

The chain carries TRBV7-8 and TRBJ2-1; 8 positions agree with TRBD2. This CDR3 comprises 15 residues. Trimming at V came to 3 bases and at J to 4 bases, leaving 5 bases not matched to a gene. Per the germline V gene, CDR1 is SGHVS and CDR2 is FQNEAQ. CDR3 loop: CASSFRSGGYNEQFF. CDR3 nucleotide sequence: TGTGCCAGCAGCTTTCGGAGCGGGGGATACAATGAGCAGTTCTTC.

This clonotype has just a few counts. The DNA for the CDR3 is TGCAGTGCTAGAGATTGGGGGGCTGTCACCGGGGAGCTGTTTTTT. It codes for CSARDWGAVTGELFF. The V and J genes are TRBV20-1 and TRBJ2-2; D is perhaps TRBD1 or TRBD2 (6 bases each). V was cut by 0 bases and J by 4 bases, with 12 bases left in between. Looked up from germline, CDR1 is DFQATT and CDR2 is SNEGSKA (reference sequence). CDR3 length: 15 amino acids.

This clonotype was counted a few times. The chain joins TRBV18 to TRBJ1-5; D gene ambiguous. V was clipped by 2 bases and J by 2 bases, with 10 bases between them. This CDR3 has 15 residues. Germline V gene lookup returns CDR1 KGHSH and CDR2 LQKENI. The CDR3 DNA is TGTGCCAGCTCACCAGACGCCGCTGGCAATCAGCCCCAGCATTTT. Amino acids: CASSPDAAGNQPQHF.

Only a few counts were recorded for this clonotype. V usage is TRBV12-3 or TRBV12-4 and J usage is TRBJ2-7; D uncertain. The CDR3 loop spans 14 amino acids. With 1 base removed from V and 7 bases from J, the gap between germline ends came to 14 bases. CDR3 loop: CASSLELGRWEQYF. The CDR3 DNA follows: TGTGCCAGCAGTTTAGAATTGGGTCGCTGGGAGCAGTACTTC.

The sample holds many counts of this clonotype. As DNA, the CDR3 is TGTGCCAGCAGCTGGGACAGGGGAACCTCCTACGAGCAGTACTTC. Its protein is CASSWDRGTSYEQYF. This chain uses TRBV7-6 with TRBJ2-7; 10 bases fit TRBD1. The CDR3 runs to 15 residues. The trim removed 4 bases at V and 0 bases at J, leaving 3 bases unmatched. Germline V lookup: CDR1 SGHVS, CDR2 FNYEAQ. Filled out from reference TRBV7-6 and TRBJ2-7, the complete variable domain reads GAGVSQSPRYKVTKRGQDVALRCDPISGHVSLYWYRQALGQGPEFLTYFNYEAQQDKSGLPNDRFSAERPEGSISTLTIQRTEQRDSAMYRCASSWDRGTSYEQYFGPGTRLTVT.

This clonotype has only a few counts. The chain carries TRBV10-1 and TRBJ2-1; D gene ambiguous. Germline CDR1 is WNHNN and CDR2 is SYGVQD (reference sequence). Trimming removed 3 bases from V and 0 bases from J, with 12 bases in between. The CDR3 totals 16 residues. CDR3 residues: CASSDSFLSSYNEQFF. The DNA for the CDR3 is TGCGCCAGCAGTGACAGTTTCCTTAGCTCCTACAATGAGCAGTTCTTC.